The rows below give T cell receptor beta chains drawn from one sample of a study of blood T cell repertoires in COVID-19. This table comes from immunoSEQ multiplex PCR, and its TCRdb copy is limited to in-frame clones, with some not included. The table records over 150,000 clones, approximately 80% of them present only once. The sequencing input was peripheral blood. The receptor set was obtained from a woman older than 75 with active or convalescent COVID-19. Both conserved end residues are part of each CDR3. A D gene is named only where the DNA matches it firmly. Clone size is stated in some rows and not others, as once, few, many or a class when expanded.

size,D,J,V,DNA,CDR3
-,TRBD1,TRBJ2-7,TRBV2,TGTGCCAGCAGTCGACAGGGTAGCTCCGAGCAGTACTTC,CASSRQGSSEQYF
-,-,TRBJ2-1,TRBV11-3,TGTGCCAGCACCCAAGGTGGGGCAGGGGACCGGGAGCAGTTCTTC,CASTQGGAGDREQFF
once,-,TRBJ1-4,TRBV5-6,TGTGCCAGCAGCCTCCGAACAGCCCGCATCCCTAATGAAAAACTGTTTTTT,CASSLRTARIPNEKLFF
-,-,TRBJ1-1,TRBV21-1,TGTGCCAGCAGCCGTTCCCGCGGGCTCGACACTGAAGCTTTCTTT,CASSRSRGLDTEAFF
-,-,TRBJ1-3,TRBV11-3,TGTGCCAGCAGTCCCGGACTGACCTCTGGAAACACCATATATTTT,CASSPGLTSGNTIYF
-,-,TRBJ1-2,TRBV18,TGTGCCAGCTCACCACCAGGGGTTGGTGGCTACACCTTC,CASSPPGVGGYTF
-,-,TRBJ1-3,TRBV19,TGTGCCAGTAGTACATCAACAGGTCCCTCTGGAAACACCATATATTTT,CASSTSTGPSGNTIYF
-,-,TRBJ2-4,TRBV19,TGTGCCAGTAGTATAGTAGGGGCTGTCGGAAACATTCAGTACTTC,CASSIVGAVGNIQYF
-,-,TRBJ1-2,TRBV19,TGTGCCAGTAGGGAGGGGATCTTCTATGGCTACACCTTC,CASREGIFYGYTF
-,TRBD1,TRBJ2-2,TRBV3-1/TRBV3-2,TGTGCCAGCAGCCAAGAAGGCGGGACAGGGGAATCCGGGGAGCTGTTTTTT,CASSQEGGTGESGELFF
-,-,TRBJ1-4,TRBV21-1,TGTGCCAGCAGCAAATCAAGAGGCAGGAGGGTTTGGAGTTTT,CASSKSRGRRVWSF
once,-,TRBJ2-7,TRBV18,TGTGCCAGCTCCCCGGCAGGGGGGAGATACGAGCAGTACTTC,CASSPAGGRYEQYF
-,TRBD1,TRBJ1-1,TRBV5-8,TGTGCCAGCAGCTTTCAGGACAGGGGGAAGGGAGCTTTCTTT,CASSFQDRGKGAFF
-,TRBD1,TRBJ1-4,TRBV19,TGTGCCAGTAGTATAATATCGCAGGGGGCAGAAAAACTGTTTTTT,CASSIISQGAEKLFF
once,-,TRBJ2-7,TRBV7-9,TGTGCCAGCAGCCGGCGGGACAGCTCCTACGAGCAGTACTTC,CASSRRDSSYEQYF
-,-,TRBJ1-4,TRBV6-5,TGTGCCAGCAACAGCAACGAAAAACTGTTTTTT,CASNSNEKLFF
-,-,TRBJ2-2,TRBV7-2,TGTGCCAGCAGCCCCGAGGGGGTTAACACCGGGGAGCTGTTTTTT,CASSPEGVNTGELFF
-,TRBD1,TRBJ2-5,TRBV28,TGTGCCAGCAGTAACAGACAGGGCATGGGAGAGACCCAGTACTTC,CASSNRQGMGETQYF
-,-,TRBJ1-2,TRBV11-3,TGTGCCAGCAGTTACAGGGCTAACTATGGCTACACCTTC,CASSYRANYGYTF
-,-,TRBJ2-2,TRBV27,TGTGCCAGCAAAAATGCCGTCGGGGTTACCGGGGAGCTGTTTTTT,CASKNAVGVTGELFF
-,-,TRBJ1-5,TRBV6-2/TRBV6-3,TGTGCCAGCAGTTACTCGTGGGGAGGTGGGCAGCCCCAGCATTTT,CASSYSWGGGQPQHF
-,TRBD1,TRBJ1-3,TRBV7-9,TGTGCCAGCAGCCCTGGGGACAGGGCTTTCTCTGGAAACACCATATATTTT,CASSPGDRAFSGNTIYF
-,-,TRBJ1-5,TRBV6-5,TGTGCCAGCAACCCCTGGGGGGACTATAATCAGCCCCAGCATTTT,CASNPWGDYNQPQHF
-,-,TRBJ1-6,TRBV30,TGTGCCTGGAGTTTTCCAAATTCACCCCTCCACTTT,CAWSFPNSPLHF
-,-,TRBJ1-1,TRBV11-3,TGTGCCAGCAGCCTTGGGAGGGGAAGCACTGAAGCTTTCTTT,CASSLGRGSTEAFF
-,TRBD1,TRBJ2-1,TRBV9,TGTGCCAGCAGCGGACAAGGGACAGGAAAGGGGAGCTCCTACAATGAGCAGTTCTTC,CASSGQGTGKGSSYNEQFF
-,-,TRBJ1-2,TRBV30,TGTGCCTGGAGGGTAGGACACGGCTTTTTAAACTATGGCTACACCTTC,CAWRVGHGFLNYGYTF
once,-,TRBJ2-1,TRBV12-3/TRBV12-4,TGTGCCAGCAGTTTAGGTATTGAGCAGTTCTTC,CASSLGIEQFF
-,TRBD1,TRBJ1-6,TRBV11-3,TGTGCCAGCAGCTTAGATAGGGGGGACAGTAATTCACCCCTCCACTTT,CASSLDRGDSNSPLHF
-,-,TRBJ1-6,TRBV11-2,TGTGCCAGCAGCTCGGGGGGCTCACCCCTCCACTTT,CASSSGGSPLHF
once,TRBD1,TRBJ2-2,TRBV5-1,TGCGCCAGCGGACAGGGGGTGACCGGGGAGCTGTTTTTT,CASGQGVTGELFF
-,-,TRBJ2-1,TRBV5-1,TGCGCCAGCAGCTTGGGGACCCTGCAGGGGCAGTTCTTC,CASSLGTLQGQFF
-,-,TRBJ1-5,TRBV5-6,TGTGCCAGCAGCTTGGCGGGGGGACTCTACGCTAGCAATCAGCCCCAGCATTTT,CASSLAGGLYASNQPQHF
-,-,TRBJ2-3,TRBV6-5,TGTGCCAGCAGCCCAACATATTCTAGCACAGATACGCAGTATTTT,CASSPTYSSTDTQYF
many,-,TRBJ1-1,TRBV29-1,TGCAGCGTCGCTGCCGGTTTGGGGTTAGGGGACACTGAAGCTTTCTTT,CSVAAGLGLGDTEAFF
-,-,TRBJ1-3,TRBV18,TGTGCCAGCTCACCAAACTTCACGGTCACACCGAGGAACACCATATATTTT,CASSPNFTVTPRNTIYF
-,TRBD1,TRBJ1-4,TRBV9,TGTGCCAGCAGCGGGGCTCGACAGGGGACTAATGAAAAACTGTTTTTT,CASSGARQGTNEKLFF
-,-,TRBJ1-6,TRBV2,TGTGCCAGCAGTGAGGAGAACTCCTATAATTCACCCCTCCACTTT,CASSEENSYNSPLHF
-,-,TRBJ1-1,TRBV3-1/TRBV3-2,TGTGCCAGCAGCCAATATCGCGGGCCGAACACTGAAGCTTTCTTT,CASSQYRGPNTEAFF
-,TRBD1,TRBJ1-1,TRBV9,TGTGCCAGCAGCGGACAGGGACAGGTGAACACTGAAGCTTTCTTT,CASSGQGQVNTEAFF
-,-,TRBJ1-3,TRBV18,TGTGCCAGCTCACCACCGGGGGGTGCCTCTGGAAACACCATATATTTT,CASSPPGGASGNTIYF
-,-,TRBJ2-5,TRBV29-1,TGCAGCGTTGTGCGGGGAGGCCAAGAGACCCAGTACTTC,CSVVRGGQETQYF
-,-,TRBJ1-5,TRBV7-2,TGTGCCAGCAGCTTAGACGGGTCGGGGCAGCCCCAGCATTTT,CASSLDGSGQPQHF
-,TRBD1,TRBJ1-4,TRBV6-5,TGTGCCAGCAGTTACTCAACAGGACAGGGTAATGAAAAACTGTTTTTT,CASSYSTGQGNEKLFF
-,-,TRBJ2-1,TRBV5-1,TGCGCCAGCAGCTTGGCCCGACAGTACTACAATGAGCAGTTCTTC,CASSLARQYYNEQFF
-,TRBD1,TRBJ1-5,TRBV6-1,TGTGCCAGCAGTCCAGAGAGGACAGGGAAGCCCCAGCATTTT,CASSPERTGKPQHF
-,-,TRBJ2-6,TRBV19,TGTGCCAGTAGTATTCAGAAATCTGACTCTGGGGCCAACGTCCTGACTTTC,CASSIQKSDSGANVLTF
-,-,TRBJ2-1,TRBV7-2,TGTGCCAGCAGCTTAGTAGTCAGGGCCTGGGGTGAGCAGTTCTTC,CASSLVVRAWGEQFF
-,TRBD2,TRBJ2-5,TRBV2,TGTGCCAGGACTCGACTAGCGGGTTCCCCCCTCCAAGAGACCCAGTACTTC,CARTRLAGSPLQETQYF
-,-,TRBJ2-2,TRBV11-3,TGTGCCAGCAGCTTCCTCCCCGGGGAGCTGTTTTTT,CASSFLPGELFF
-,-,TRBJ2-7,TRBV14,TGTGCCAGCAGCCTTCACTACGAGCAGTACTTC,CASSLHYEQYF
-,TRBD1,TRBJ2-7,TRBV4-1,TGCGCCAGCAGCCATTATCCGGGACAGGACTCCAACGAGCAGTACTTC,CASSHYPGQDSNEQYF
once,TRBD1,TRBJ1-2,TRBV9,TGTGCCAGCAGTGCCTCCACGGGACAGCGTTTATGGGGCTACACCTTC,CASSASTGQRLWGYTF
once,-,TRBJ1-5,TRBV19,TGTGCCAGTAGTAGGGGTCCAGGGAGCAATCAGCCCCAGCATTTT,CASSRGPGSNQPQHF
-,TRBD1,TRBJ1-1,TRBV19,TGTGCCAGTAGTAATCCCTACAGGGGGCGGACTGAAGCTTTCTTT,CASSNPYRGRTEAFF
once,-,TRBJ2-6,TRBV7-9,TGTGCCAGCAGCTTGGTGGGGGCCCCCCTCTCTGGGGCCAACGTCCTGACTTTC,CASSLVGAPLSGANVLTF
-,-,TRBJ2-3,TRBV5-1,TGCGCCAGCAGCTCCCTGACAGCTAGCACAGATACGCAGTATTTT,CASSSLTASTDTQYF
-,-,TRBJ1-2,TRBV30,TGTGCCTGGAGTTCAGTGGTCTATGGCTACACCTTC,CAWSSVVYGYTF
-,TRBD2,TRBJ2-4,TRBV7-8,TGTGCCAGCAGCTTAGCCTCGGATAGCGGGTATAGCATTCAGTACTTC,CASSLASDSGYSIQYF
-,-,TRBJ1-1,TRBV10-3,TGTGCCACGGGGGAGGGAGGGCGGACTGAAGCTTTCTTT,CATGEGGRTEAFF